This T cell receptor (beta chain) was sequenced during a study of metastatic and nonmetastatic thyroid tumors. Among the patients, none had received any treatment before thyroid surgery. At least ten counts were recorded for this clone. Trimming took off 4 bases at V and 2 bases at J, with 10 bases between the two ends. CDR3 length: 14 residues. Per germline, CDR1 KGHDR and CDR2 SFDVKD. Using MiXCR, TCRdb reanalyzed the PCR reads. The sample has under 95,000 clones; 9.5% to 15% are singletons. The sequencing input was blood. The chain couples TRBV24-1 to TRBJ1-2; D is unclear. The origin of this receptor is a female donor with papillary thyroid cancer or a benign thyroid nodule (not recorded which). Some clones in this sample may be carry-over from other donors' samples. The CDR3 here is CATSDTDVNYGYTF. CDR3 sequence (DNA): TGTGCCACCAGTGACACGGACGTCAACTATGGCTACACCTTC.